This T cell receptor beta chain was identified during a study of shared clonotypes between healthy human individuals. Study-level findings and limits: The study found lower generation probabilities in non-shared clonotypes than in those shared by all four donors. Sequencing of the sorted subsets was shown by rarefaction to be incomplete despite large depth. Memory subsets had estimated richness that was generally smaller than that of naive subsets.

CD45RO-negative, CCR7-positively selected cells formed the naive CD8 fraction, excluding terminally differentiated effector memory CD45RA+ cells. As concerns this clone: The target antigen is unknown.

CDR1 and CDR2 from the germline V gene are LGHNA and YSLEER. This CDR3 is built from 15 residues. Trimming removed 0 bases at V and 6 bases at J, with 12 bases between. Clones were sequenced by immunoSEQ multiplex PCR, and TCRdb holds only the in-frame ones, with some missing. The sample lists under 600,000 clones, 95% to 98% occurring once. This rearrangement joins TRBV4-3 to TRBJ2-1; D is unclear. The sequencing input was naive CD8+ T cells sorted from blood. The clonotype was recovered from a young man in good health. The CDR3 coding sequence is TGCGCCAGCAGCCAAGATTTGGGTCAAGGCAATGAGCAGTTCTTC. Its translation: CASSQDLGQGNEQFF.